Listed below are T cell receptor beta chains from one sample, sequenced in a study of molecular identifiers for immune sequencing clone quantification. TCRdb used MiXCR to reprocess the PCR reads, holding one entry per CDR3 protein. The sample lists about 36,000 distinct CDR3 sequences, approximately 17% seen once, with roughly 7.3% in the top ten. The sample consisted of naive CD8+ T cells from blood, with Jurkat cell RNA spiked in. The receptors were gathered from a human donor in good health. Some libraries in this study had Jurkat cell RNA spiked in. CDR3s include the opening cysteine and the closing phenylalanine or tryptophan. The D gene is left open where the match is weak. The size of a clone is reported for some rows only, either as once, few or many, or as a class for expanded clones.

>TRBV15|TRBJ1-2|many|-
CATSRPMAGLTHYGYTF
TGTGCCACCAGCAGGCCTATGGCGGGACTTACTCACTATGGCTACACCTTC
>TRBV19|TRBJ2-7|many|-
CASSPTNSYEQYF
TGTGCCAGTAGTCCGACAAACTCCTACGAGCAGTACTTC
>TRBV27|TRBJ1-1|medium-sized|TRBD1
CASGRQGANTEAFF
TGTGCCAGCGGACGACAGGGCGCGAACACTGAAGCTTTCTTT
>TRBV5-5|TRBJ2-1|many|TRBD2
CASSSRTSGRSSYNEQFF
TGTGCCAGCAGCTCCCGGACTAGCGGGAGGTCCTCCTACAATGAGCAGTTCTTC
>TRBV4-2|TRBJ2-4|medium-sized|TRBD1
CASSQDGAGGLGIQYF
TGTGCCAGCAGCCAAGATGGGGCAGGGGGTCTAGGCATTCAGTACTTC
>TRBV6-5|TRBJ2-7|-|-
CASSPRQLSYEQYF
TGTGCCAGCAGCCCCCGACAGTTGTCCTACGAGCAGTACTTC
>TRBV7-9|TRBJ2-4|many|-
CASSFEGDYIQYF
TGTGCCAGCAGCTTTGAGGGGGATTACATTCAGTACTTC
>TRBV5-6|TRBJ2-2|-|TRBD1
CASSLDRGHTGELFF
TGTGCCAGCAGCTTGGACAGGGGGCACACCGGGGAGCTGTTTTTT
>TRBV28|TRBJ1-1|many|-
CASSLGVSEAFF
TGTGCCAGCAGTTTAGGGGTGAGTGAAGCTTTCTTT
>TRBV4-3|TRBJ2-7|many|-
CASSQDRWGTYEQYF
TGCGCCAGCAGCCAAGATAGATGGGGGACGTACGAGCAGTACTTC
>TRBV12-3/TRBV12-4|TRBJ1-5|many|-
CASSLGANSGFRQPQHF
TGTGCCAGCAGCCTCGGAGCTAACAGCGGCTTTCGGCAGCCCCAGCATTTT
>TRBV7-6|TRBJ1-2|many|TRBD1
CASSPGVGQGNYGYTF
TGTGCCAGCAGCCCCGGGGTAGGACAGGGGAACTATGGCTACACCTTC
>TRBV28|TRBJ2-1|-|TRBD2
CASRPIAGTYNEQFF
TGTGCCAGCAGGCCCATAGCGGGAACCTACAATGAGCAGTTCTTC
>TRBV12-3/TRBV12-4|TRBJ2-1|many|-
CASSLGFLYNEQFF
TGTGCCAGCAGTTTAGGGTTCCTCTACAATGAGCAGTTCTTC
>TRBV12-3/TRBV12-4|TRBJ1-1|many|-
CASIHPGVGTEAFF
TGTGCCAGCATTCATCCAGGGGTGGGCACTGAAGCTTTCTTT
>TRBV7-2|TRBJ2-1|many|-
CASSPGPLNEQFF
TGTGCCAGCAGCCCGGGACCCCTCAATGAGCAGTTCTTC
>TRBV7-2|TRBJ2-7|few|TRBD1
CASSRPGTGTYEQYF
TGTGCCAGCAGCCGCCCCGGGACAGGGACCTACGAGCAGTACTTC
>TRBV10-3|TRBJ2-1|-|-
CAIKNWDGLYNEQFF
TGTGCCATCAAGAACTGGGACGGACTTTACAATGAGCAGTTCTTC
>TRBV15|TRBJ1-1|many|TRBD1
CATSPGQGFTEAFF
TGTGCCACCAGCCCTGGACAGGGGTTCACTGAAGCTTTCTTT
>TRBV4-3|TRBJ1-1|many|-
CASSHGTSEAFF
TGCGCCAGCAGCCATGGGACTTCCGAAGCTTTCTTT
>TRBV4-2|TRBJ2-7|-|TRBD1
CASSSGTGGYEQYF
TGTGCCAGCAGCTCAGGGACAGGGGGCTACGAGCAGTACTTC
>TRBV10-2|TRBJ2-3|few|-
CASSDPGGMLDTQYF
TGCGCCAGCAGTGACCCCGGAGGGATGTTAGATACGCAGTATTTT
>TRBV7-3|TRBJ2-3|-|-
CASSLMLRGTDTQYF
TGTGCCAGCAGCTTAATGTTACGGGGCACAGATACGCAGTATTTT
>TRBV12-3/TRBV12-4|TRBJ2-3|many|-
CASSPTPRGVRTDTQYF
TGTGCCAGCAGTCCAACCCCCAGGGGGGTAAGAACAGATACGCAGTATTTT
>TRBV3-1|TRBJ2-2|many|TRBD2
CASSQEGGLDGELFF
TGTGCCAGCAGCCAAGAGGGAGGGCTGGACGGGGAGCTGTTTTTT
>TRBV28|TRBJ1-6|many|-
CASSPGGGLNSPLHF
TGTGCCAGCAGTCCAGGTGGGGGGTTGAATTCACCCCTCCACTTT
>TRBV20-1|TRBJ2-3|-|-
CSAPGTSTDTQYF
TGCAGTGCTCCCGGGACAAGCACAGATACGCAGTATTTT
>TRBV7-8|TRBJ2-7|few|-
CASSPSPYEQYF
TGTGCCAGCAGCCCTTCCCCCTACGAGCAGTACTTC
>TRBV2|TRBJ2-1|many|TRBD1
CASNRQGNEQFF
TGTGCCAGCAACAGACAGGGCAATGAGCAGTTCTTC
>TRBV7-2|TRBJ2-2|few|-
CATPGRGAGELFF
TGTGCCACACCCGGTAGGGGGGCCGGGGAGCTGTTTTTT
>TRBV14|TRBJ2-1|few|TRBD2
CASSQGGLAGDEARNEQFF
TGTGCCAGCAGCCAAGGGGGACTAGCGGGAGATGAAGCGAGAAATGAGCAGTTCTTC
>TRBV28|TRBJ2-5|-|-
CASSPRQLSPAPQYF
TGTGCCAGCAGTCCCCGACAGCTCAGCCCGGCGCCCCAGTACTTC
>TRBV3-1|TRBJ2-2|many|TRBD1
CASSQDPSGTGIRNTGELFF
TGTGCCAGCAGCCAAGATCCGTCAGGGACAGGGATAAGAAACACCGGGGAGCTGTTTTTT